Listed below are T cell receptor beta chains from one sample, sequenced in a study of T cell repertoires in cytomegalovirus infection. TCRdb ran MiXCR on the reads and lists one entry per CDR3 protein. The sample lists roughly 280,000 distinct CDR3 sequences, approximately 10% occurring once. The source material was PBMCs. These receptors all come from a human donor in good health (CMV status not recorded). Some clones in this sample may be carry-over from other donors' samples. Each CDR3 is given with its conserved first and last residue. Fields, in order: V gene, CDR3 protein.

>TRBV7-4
CASSSRDRGHEQYF
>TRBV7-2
CASSLDPATYGYTF
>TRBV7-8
CASSLVGGINTEAFF
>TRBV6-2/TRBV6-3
CASRGQGTAETQYF
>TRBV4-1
CASSHHLTTSYEQYF
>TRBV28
CASSSQVAQSWVSDTQYF
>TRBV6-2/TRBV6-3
CASSYTGVPGNEQFF
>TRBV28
CAATGGYNTGELFF
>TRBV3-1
CASSPTSGGFNEQFF
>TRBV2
CASRPRLIQGGLNYGYTF
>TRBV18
CASSPAGVRTYEQYF
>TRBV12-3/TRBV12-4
CASSLSREKNQPQHF
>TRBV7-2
CASSPSPLNYEQYF
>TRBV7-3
CASSRQRYSPNYGYTF
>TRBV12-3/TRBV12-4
CASSIGEYNEQFF
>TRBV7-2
CASTLPEGETQYF
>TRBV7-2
CASSSGSNQPQHF
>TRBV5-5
CASSPGQISNQPQHF
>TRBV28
CASNPDRGSANYGYTF
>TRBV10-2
CASSVLSTLYGYTF
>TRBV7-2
CASSLDFTRAQYF
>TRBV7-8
CASSLEAGMSNQPQHF
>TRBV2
CASSEGWGATNEKLFF
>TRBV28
CASMPQSGINTEAFF
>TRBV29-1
CSVEGVSETQYF
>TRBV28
CASSRDGNQPQHF
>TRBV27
CASSYRTSSYEQYF
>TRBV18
CASSEAGASYEQYF
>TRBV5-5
CASSLTSGAYEQYF
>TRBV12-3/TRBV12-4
CASRRTGTDTQYF
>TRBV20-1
CSAGHLTAYGYTF